This is a list of T cell receptor beta chains from one sample in a study of identical twins. TCRdb used MiXCR to reprocess the 5' RACE reads, holding one entry per CDR3 protein. The table shows roughly 720,000 distinct CDR3 sequences, with 18% occurring only once. These data also formed part of another study, on T cells expressing NK-cell markers.

Sample: PBMCs. The receptors were sampled from a young woman in good health. Both conserved end residues are part of each CDR3. The D gene is left open where the match is weak. Clone size appears in some rows only: once, few, many, or a class for an expanded clone.

cdr3_nt,cdr3_aa,clone_size,cdr3_length,d_call,v_call,j_call
TGTGCCAGCAGCTTAGGCGGTAGCGGGACTATCGAGCAGTACTTC,CASSLGGSGTIEQYF,-,15,TRBD2,TRBV7-6,TRBJ2-7
TGTGCCAGCAGCCCAAGACAGGGATTGGAGACCCAGTACTTC,CASSPRQGLETQYF,-,14,TRBD1,TRBV7-9,TRBJ2-5
TGTGCCACCAGCTCACGGACTGGCTCCCAAGAGACCCAGTACTTC,CATSSRTGSQETQYF,once,15,-,TRBV15,TRBJ2-5
TGCAGTGCTTCCCGGGTCGGGCAGGAAGCTTTCTTT,CSASRVGQEAFF,-,12,-,TRBV20-1,TRBJ1-1
TGTGCCAGCAGCCATATGGCCCTTCTCCAAGAGACCCAGTACTTC,CASSHMALLQETQYF,-,15,-,TRBV11-3,TRBJ2-5
TGTGCCACCAGCAGAGACGGATCCGAGGCTAAACGGTTTTTT,CATSRDGSEAKRFF,-,14,-,TRBV15,TRBJ1-4
TGTGCCAGCAGCCTGGACAGCTGGGGCTCACCCCTCCACTTT,CASSLDSWGSPLHF,many,14,-,TRBV12-3/TRBV12-4,TRBJ1-6
TGTGCCAGCAGCGCGGGTAGCGGGATTAGTCAGAATGAGCAGTTCTTC,CASSAGSGISQNEQFF,-,16,TRBD2,TRBV9,TRBJ2-1
TGCAGTGCCAAGGGGTATTCTAACTATGGCTACACCTTC,CSAKGYSNYGYTF,-,13,-,TRBV20-1,TRBJ1-2
TGCGCCAGCAGCTTGGTCCAGGCGGTCGACTATGGCTACACCTTC,CASSLVQAVDYGYTF,-,15,-,TRBV5-1,TRBJ1-2
TGTGCCAGCACCTTGACAGGGGACTATGGCTACACCTTC,CASTLTGDYGYTF,many,13,TRBD1,TRBV6-1,TRBJ1-2
TGTGCCAGCTCGCCGCCTACGAACACCGGGGAGCTGTTTTTT,CASSPPTNTGELFF,once,14,-,TRBV18,TRBJ2-2
TGTGCCAGCAGCTTAGAGGGGGCTTATAGCAATCAGCCCCAGCATTTT,CASSLEGAYSNQPQHF,few,16,TRBD1,TRBV7-2,TRBJ1-5
TGTGCCAGCAGTTACTCTGGGGGCAGGAACACTGAAGCTTTCTTT,CASSYSGGRNTEAFF,few,15,-,TRBV6-5,TRBJ1-1
TGTGCCAGCACAAATACGGCGGGAGGCGGTGAGACCCAGTACTTC,CASTNTAGGGETQYF,-,15,TRBD2,TRBV27,TRBJ2-5
TGTGCCAGCAGCTTAGTGGGGAAGGAAGGGGGAGAGACCCAGTACTTC,CASSLVGKEGGETQYF,few,16,-,TRBV7-8,TRBJ2-5
TGCAGTGCATTAGATCCGCCCCATGAGCAGTTCTTC,CSALDPPHEQFF,-,12,-,TRBV20-1,TRBJ2-1
TGCGCCAGCAGCCAAGATTACAGGGGGCTTGGAGGGGGCATTCAGTACTTC,CASSQDYRGLGGGIQYF,-,17,TRBD1,TRBV4-3,TRBJ2-4
TGTGCCATCAGTGAGGTAGTAGCGGCCTACAATGAGCAGTTCTTC,CAISEVVAAYNEQFF,-,15,-,TRBV10-3,TRBJ2-1
TGTGCCAGCAGTTGGGCCGGGACGCCATTGGAGCAGTTCTTC,CASSWAGTPLEQFF,-,14,-,TRBV6-5,TRBJ2-1
TGTGCCAGCAGGCCACGGGGGGGCCAGGATACGCAGTATTTT,CASRPRGGQDTQYF,few,14,TRBD2,TRBV6-1,TRBJ2-3
TGTGCCAGCGCAAGGGGGGACGAGCAGTACTTC,CASARGDEQYF,-,11,-,TRBV6-1,TRBJ2-7
TGCGCCAGCAGCTTCCAGACTAGCGGGAGAGGTGATACGCAGTATTTT,CASSFQTSGRGDTQYF,few,16,TRBD2,TRBV5-1,TRBJ2-3
TGTGCCAGCAGCTTAACAGGACAGCCTAACTCCAACTATGGCTACACCTTC,CASSLTGQPNSNYGYTF,-,17,-,TRBV11-2,TRBJ1-2
TGTACCACCAGTGATCCCCGAGGGAACACCGGGGAGCTGTTTTTT,CTTSDPRGNTGELFF,-,15,-,TRBV24-1,TRBJ2-2